The sequence of this T cell receptor (beta chain) was determined in a study of shared clonotypes between healthy human individuals. Overall study: CD8 memory received one plate per donor, CD8 naive two, CD4 memory three and CD4 naive three.

Germline CDR1 is GTSNPN and CDR2 is SVGIG (reference sequence). The V end lost 3 bases, the J end lost 2 bases, and 10 bases lay between the germline ends. The CDR3 is 13 residues long. CD4+ cell separation produced CD45RA+ naive and CD45RA-negative memory subsets. Regarding the study as a whole: Memory subsets had estimated richness that was generally smaller than that of naive subsets. Across several donors, naive CD4 shared around 5.4%, naive CD8 more than 3%, memory CD4 roughly 2.5%, memory CD8 about 0.4%.

Worth noting for this clone: Its specificity is not known. A much more abundant neighbour one base away suggests this may be a read error. The same CDR3 also results from other DNA sequences found in this sample.

The method was immunoSEQ multiplex PCR; TCRdb's version includes in-frame clones alone and lacks a portion of them. The sample carries about a million clones, approximately 75% recorded once. The receptor comes from a man between 18 and 29 years old in good health. Some clones in this sample may be carry-over from other donors' samples. The rearrangement uses TRBV30 and TRBJ1-2; no clear D. Sequencing input: memory CD4+ T cells from PBMCs. Subset in this sample: CD45RA-negative fraction. CDR3 nucleotides: TGTGCCTGGAGCGTATTAACAAACTATGGCTACACCTTC. Its protein is CAWSVLTNYGYTF. Supplemented by reference TRBV30 and TRBJ1-2, the full variable domain reads SQTIHQWPATLVQPVGSPLSLECTVEGTSNPNLYWYRQAAGRGLQLLFYSVGIGQISSEVPQNLSASRPQDRQFILSSKKLLLSDSGFYLCAWSVLTNYGYTFGSGTRLTVV.